This T cell receptor beta chain was sequenced during a study of cytomegalovirus exposure and HLA in healthy donors. General study points: In a later analysis, TCR beta V- and J-gene trimming was associated with a missense DCLRE1C variant.

Healthy bone marrow donors made up the donor group. The PCR used 60 Vbeta and 13 Jbeta primers. The assay was immunoSEQ multiplex PCR, and TCRdb's table has in-frame clones only and misses some. The repertoire has 100,000 or so clones, 70% to 80% of them found once; the top ten carry around 4.8%. CDR1 is MNHEY and CDR2 is SVGAGI in the germline V gene. The CDR3 contains 15 residues. V lost 0 bases to trimming and J lost 5 bases, with 11 bases between them. Note on this clone: The antigen is undetermined.

Sequenced sample: PBMCs. The origin of this receptor is a woman younger than 35 in good health and CMV-seropositive. V usage is TRBV6-5 and J usage is TRBJ2-1; tentatively, D is TRBD2 (6 bases). In DNA, the CDR3 is TGTGCCAGCAGTTACTCGGAGACTAGTAACAATGAGCAGTTCTTC. Amino acid sequence: CASSYSETSNNEQFF.